This T cell receptor (beta chain) was recorded in a study of monozygotic twins with cystic fibrosis. Using immunoSEQ multiplex PCR, the repertoire was profiled, and TCRdb retains in-frame clones only, with some absent. The sample has about 22,000 clones, about 97% seen once. Points on this clone: What it recognizes is unknown.

Study-level findings and limits: In 13 of 16 pairs, V gene usage was closest to the co-twin's.

Germline loops: CDR1 SNHLY, CDR2 FYNNEI. The CDR3 runs to 15 residues. V shed 6 bases, J shed 5 bases, and the junction held 10 bases outside the gene matches. This sequence was found in a girl between 10 and 17 years old with cystic fibrosis. The chain couples TRBV2 to TRBJ2-5, with TRBD2 matching over 9 bases. The source material was blood. The CDR3: CASRETSGGGETQYF. The CDR3 bases are TGTGCCAGCAGGGAGACTAGCGGAGGGGGGGAGACCCAGTACTTC.